The 16 T cell receptor beta chains given below trace back to one sample, sequenced in a study of T cell responses to AZD1222 COVID-19 vaccine (dated by TCRdb to the early 2020s). Libraries were made using the immunoSEQ multiplex PCR assay. TCRdb limited this immuneACCESS table to in-frame rearrangements with V and J called. A share of clones is missing; checked studies link under half to unresolved V genes, and the rest is unexplained. The sample records around 100,000 clones, about 89% of which are singletons. The ten largest clones represent under 4.5% of the sample. Explained via the paper, the time point label denotes: baseline before first vaccination. What this sample's treatment or condition label stands for: meningococcal conjugate vaccine given as trial control. Sequencing used peripheral blood, obtained on day 0 of MenACWY control vaccination. These receptors all come from an adult in good health.

CDR3 amino acids: CASSQAWGQRYEQYF. Written as DNA, the CDR3 is TGTGCCAGCAGCCAAGCGTGGGGGCAGCGCTACGAGCAGTACTTC. The chain links TRBV3-1 (or the pseudogene TRBV3-2) to TRBJ2-7, with a tentative D call TRBD1 (6 bases). Germline CDR1 reads LGHDT; CDR2 reads YNNKEL (reference sequence). The germline V and J ends were trimmed by 1 base and 3 bases, with 13 bases remaining between them. The CDR3 runs to 15 residues.

The rearrangement uses TRBV6-5 and TRBJ1-1; no definite D call. This CDR3 is 13 amino acids long. Germline V lookup: CDR1 MNHEY, CDR2 SVGAGI. Trimming cost V 8 bases and J 3 bases, with 13 bases left between them. The CDR3 reads CASPGRIDTEAFF. The CDR3 DNA is TGTGCCAGCCCCGGAAGGATTGACACTGAAGCTTTCTTT.

The chain joins TRBV5-6 to TRBJ1-3; D gene unclear. The CDR3 contains 12 residues. In germline, CDR1 is SGHDT, CDR2 YYEEEE. Trimming cost V 4 bases and J 0 bases, with 2 bases left between them. The CDR3 protein is CASSHSGNTIYF. CDR3 sequence (DNA): TGTGCCAGCAGCCACTCTGGAAACACCATATATTTT.

This clone has ten or more counts. The V call is TRBV14, the J call TRBJ2-7; D uncertain. The CDR3 has 12 amino acids. The V and J ends lost 4 bases and 2 bases respectively, with 6 bases between them. The germline V gene encodes CDR1 SGHDN and CDR2 FVKESK. The CDR3 here is CASSRAPYEQYF. CDR3 coding DNA: TGTGCCAGCAGCCGGGCTCCCTACGAGCAGTACTTC.

The J gene is TRBJ1-4, the V gene TRBV28, with D tentatively TRBD1 (5 bases). Germline V gene data show CDR1 as MDHEN and CDR2 as SYDVKM. Between the trimmed V and J ends, which lost 4 bases and 8 bases, there was a span of 11 bases. The CDR3 contains 13 residues. CDR3 sequence: CASSSDGGEKLFF. The CDR3 DNA follows: TGTGCCAGCAGTTCGGACGGGGGGGAAAAACTGTTTTTT.

This chain connects TRBV7-8 to TRBJ2-7; 9 bases are a match to TRBD1. Germline CDR1 is SGHVS and CDR2 is FQNEAQ. V dropped 0 bases and J dropped 2; count of bases not matched to a gene: 8. The CDR3 runs 17 residues. The CDR3 DNA sequence: TGTGCCAGCAGCTTAGCTCGAGGAGGGACAGGGACCTACGAGCAGTACTTC. It yields the protein CASSLARGGTGTYEQYF.

This chain joins TRBV29-1 and TRBJ2-5, with 7 bases aligning to TRBD1. Looked up from germline, CDR1 is SQVTM and CDR2 is ANQGSEA. The length of the CDR3 is 11 residues. The V and J ends lost 7 bases and 4 bases, in that order; junction bases with no gene match: 3. CDR3 nucleotide sequence: TGCAGCGCCCACAGGGGAGAGACCCAGTACTTC. Translation: CSAHRGETQYF.

In regard to this clone: An end of the junction does not agree with germline; a read error may underlie this. The chain has TRBV7-7 and TRBJ2-2; 9 bases are shared with TRBD1. In germline, CDR1 is SSHAT, CDR2 FNYEAQ (reference sequence). CDR3 length equals 15 residues. The CDR3 here is CASRTGTGHTGELFF. CDR3 nucleotides: TGTGCTAGCAGGACGGGGACAGGGCACACCGGGGAGCTGTTTTTT.

The chain combines TRBV12-2 with TRBJ1-2. TRBV12-2 is marked as a pseudogene. This CDR3 is 14 amino acids long. This CDR3 reads CASRLEEGSIGYTF. The CDR3 nucleotides are TGTGCAAGTCGCTTAGAAGAGGGGAGTATAGGCTACACCTTC.

V usage is TRBV28 and J usage is TRBJ2-7; D gene uncertain. This CDR3 has 13 amino acids. Germline CDR1 reads MDHEN; CDR2 reads SYDVKM. V was clipped by 4 bases and J by 0 bases, with 7 bases between them. The CDR3 DNA is TGTGCCAGCAGTTGGCTTTCCTCCTACGAGCAGTACTTC. Translation gives CASSWLSSYEQYF. Supplemented by reference TRBV28 and TRBJ2-7, the full variable domain reads DVKVTQSSRYLVKRTGEKVFLECVQDMDHENMFWYRQDPGLGLRLIYFSYDVKMKEKGDIPEGYSVSREKKERFSLILESASTNQTSMYLCASSWLSSYEQYFGPGTRLTVT.

The rearrangement joins TRBV7-8 to TRBJ1-5, with D unresolved. From germline, CDR1 is SGHVS and CDR2 FQNEAQ. V was cut by 1 base and J by 0 bases, with 10 bases left in between. The CDR3 runs to 16 residues. The CDR3 bases are TGTGCCAGCAGCTTAGAAAGTTGGGATAGCAATCAGCCCCAGCATTTT. Translating it yields CASSLESWDSNQPQHF.

The chain carries TRBV6-5 and TRBJ1-2; 9 nucleotides agree with TRBD1. After removal of 4 bases from V and 7 bases from J, the junction contained 1 base not matched to a gene. Germline loops: CDR1 MNHEY, CDR2 SVGAGI. The CDR3 consists of 12 residues. The chain's CDR3 is CASSWTGVGYTF. In nucleotides, the CDR3 is TGTGCCAGCAGTTGGACAGGGGTTGGCTACACCTTC.

Here the CDR3 reads CASSLNQGGEQYF. CDR3 coding DNA: TGTGCCAGCAGTTTAAACCAGGGAGGGGAGCAGTACTTC. The rearrangement links TRBV28 to TRBJ2-7, with TRBD2 matching over 7 bases. Germline CDR1 MDHEN, CDR2 SYDVKM. The CDR3 extends over 13 amino acids. With V trimmed by 2 bases and J by 7 bases, 5 bases remained unmatched.

This chain uses TRBV5-4 with TRBJ2-7, with D perhaps matching TRBD2 (5 bases). CDR3 length: 15 residues. The V and J ends lost 4 bases and 0 bases respectively, with 14 bases between them. CDR1 is SGHNT and CDR2 is YYREEE in the germline V gene (reference sequence). CDR3 protein: CASSPQRKASYEQYF. CDR3 coding DNA: TGTGCCAGCAGCCCGCAGCGGAAGGCCTCCTACGAGCAGTACTTC.

The rearrangement uses TRBV7-2 and TRBJ2-7, with TRBD2 matching 10 bases. V was clipped by 6 bases and J by 3 bases; unmatched bases: 8. Per germline, CDR1 SGHTA and CDR2 FQGNSA. The CDR3 totals 15 residues. The CDR3 DNA reads as TGTGCCAGCAGACCCGGGACTAGCGTATACTACGAGCAGTACTTC. Its translation is CASRPGTSVYYEQYF.

The sample holds a few counts of this clone. The chain recombines TRBV6-5 with TRBJ1-6; 7 positions match TRBD1. The V segment lost 2 bases and the J segment 10 bases; nucleotides outside the gene matches: 8. Germline CDR1 reads MNHEY; CDR2 reads SVGAGI. The CDR3 runs 15 residues. The CDR3 is CASSYTTGTDSPLHF. The CDR3 nucleotides read TGTGCCAGCAGTTACACGACAGGGACGGACTCACCCCTCCACTTT.